Following are 15 T cell receptor beta chains from one sample sequenced in a study of T cells in narcolepsy. This table comes from immunoSEQ multiplex PCR, and its TCRdb copy is limited to in-frame clones, with some not included. The table has about 34,000 clones, roughly 73% seen once. Sample: CD45RA- memory CD4+ T cells from PBMCs. The receptor source for this set is a human donor with narcolepsy.

The chain recombines TRBV15 with TRBJ1-1, with a weak D call TRBD1 (5 bases). V was cut by 0 bases and J by 5 bases, with 13 bases left in between. Per the germline V gene, CDR1 is LNHNV and CDR2 is YYDKDF (reference sequence). The CDR3 contains 15 residues. For the CDR3, the DNA is TGTGCCACCAGCAGAGATTATAAGGGGCAGACTGAAGCTTTCTTT. It yields the protein CATSRDYKGQTEAFF.

This chain connects TRBV5-1 to TRBJ2-7; 7 nucleotides line up with TRBD1. CDR1 is SGHRS and CDR2 is YFSETQ in the germline V gene. The CDR3 is made up of 15 amino acids. The ends lost 3 bases at V and 0 bases at J; junction bases unmatched: 6. The CDR3: CASSSLDRLSYEQYF. The CDR3 DNA follows: TGCGCCAGCAGCTCCCTGGACAGGCTCTCCTACGAGCAGTACTTC.

The genes are TRBV19 and TRBJ2-3; D might be TRBD1 (5 bases). V shed 1 base and J shed 2 bases, with 10 bases lying between them. CDR3 length equals 15 residues. The V gene's germline CDR1 is LNHDA and CDR2 SQIVND (reference sequence). The CDR3 sequence is CASSIAGSTTDTQYF. CDR3 DNA sequence: TGTGCCAGTAGTATAGCAGGGTCCACCACAGATACGCAGTATTTT. Full variable domain (missing parts from reference TRBV19 and TRBJ2-3): DGGITQSPKYLFRKEGQNVTLSCEQNLNHDAMYWYRQDPGQGLRLIYYSQIVNDFQKGDIAEGYSVSREKKESFPLTVTSAQKNPTAFYLCASSIAGSTTDTQYFGPGTRLTVL.

This chain joins TRBV11-3 and TRBJ2-3, with D unresolved. The V gene's germline CDR1 is SGHNT and CDR2 YENEEA. The V end was cut by 5 bases, the J end by 8 bases, with 11 bases between. The CDR3 loop spans 12 amino acids. DNA for the CDR3: TGTGCCAGCAGCCCCGTGACGGGTACGCAGTATTTT. Translated: CASSPVTGTQYF. Looking up the rest from reference TRBV11-3 and TRBJ2-3 gives the full variable domain: EAGVVQSPRYKIIEKKQPVAFWCNPISGHNTLYWYLQNLGQGPELLIRYENEEAVDDSQLPKDRFSAERLKGVDSTLKIQPAELGDSAVYLCASSPVTGTQYFGPGTRLTVL.

The chain joins TRBV7-9 to TRBJ1-2, with 7 bases aligning to TRBD1. The germline V gene has CDR1 SEHNR and CDR2 FQNEAQ (reference sequence). The CDR3 covers 14 residues. Trimming took 3 bases from V and 2 from J; bases not matched to a gene: 3. CDR3 nucleotide sequence: TGTGCCAGCAGCTTCGGACAGGTCAACTATGGCTACACCTTC. Its protein product is CASSFGQVNYGYTF.

CDR3 DNA: TGCGCCAGCAGCCAGGGGACTAGCGGGGCACGAGAGACCCAGTACTTC. Protein sequence: CASSQGTSGARETQYF. The V and J genes are TRBV5-1 and TRBJ2-5, with 13 bases that match TRBD2. Germline V gene sequence: CDR1 SGHRS, CDR2 YFSETQ. The ends lost 4 bases at V and 4 bases at J; junction bases unmatched: 7. This CDR3 is built from 16 residues.

This sequence joins TRBV6-5 and TRBJ1-2; no definite D call. Germline-derived CDR1 and CDR2 are MNHEY and SVGAGI. The CDR3 loop spans 13 amino acids. Trimming stripped 7 bases from V and 0 bases from J, with 9 bases between. CDR3 sequence reads: CASTPAANYGYTF. The CDR3, as DNA: TGTGCCAGCACCCCAGCGGCTAACTATGGCTACACCTTC.

V and J are TRBV6-4 and TRBJ1-6; 10 bases map to TRBD1. The germline CDR1 and CDR2 sequences are MRHNA and SNTAGT. With V trimmed by 7 bases and J by 9 bases, 21 bases remained unmatched. The CDR3 sequence is 19 residues long. The CDR3 sequence: CASTASGTGESSLGSPLHF. For the CDR3, the DNA is TGTGCCAGCACAGCCTCGGGGACAGGGGAAAGTTCATTGGGTTCACCCCTCCACTTT.

In its sample, this clone was seen a few times. This chain connects TRBV5-4 to TRBJ1-2; 8 nucleotides agree with TRBD1. Germline CDR1 and CDR2: SGHNT and YYREEE (reference sequence). The CDR3 runs 17 residues. V was pared by 5 bases and J by 6 bases, with 18 bases of the junction left unmatched. This CDR3 reads CASRLSSPGQAPDGYTF. The CDR3 DNA is TGTGCCAGCAGACTTTCCTCGCCGGGACAGGCGCCTGATGGCTACACCTTC.

This chain joins TRBV29-1 and TRBJ1-1, with D possibly being TRBD1 (5 bases). The ends were cut back, 6 bases at V and 3 bases at J, with 14 bases in the middle. This CDR3 is 13 amino acids long. The germline V gene encodes CDR1 SQVTM and CDR2 ANQGSEA. The CDR3 region has the DNA TGCAGCGTCTGGGCAGGGTGGGACACTGAAGCTTTCTTT. Translated, it gives CSVWAGWDTEAFF.

The J gene is TRBJ2-6, the V gene TRBV15, with unresolved D. Trimming left V 0 bases short and J 0 bases short, with 6 bases between. Germline CDR1 LNHNV, CDR2 YYDKDF (reference sequence). The CDR3 is made up of 16 amino acids. CDR3 nucleotide sequence: TGTGCCACCAGCAGAGAAAAGTCCTCTGGGGCCAACGTCCTGACTTTC. Translating gives CATSREKSSGANVLTF.

The CDR3 region has the DNA TGTGCCAGCAGTTTGACGGCTTCCTACGAGCAGTACTTC. It translates to CASSLTASYEQYF. The V gene is TRBV6-5, the J gene TRBJ2-5; D remains ambiguous. The DNA end lines up better with TRBJ2-7; the J call may be wrong. CDR3 length: 13 amino acids. CDR1 is MNHEY and CDR2 is SVGAGI in the germline V gene.

The rearrangement uses TRBV7-9 and TRBJ2-3; no definite D call. With 0 bases removed from V and 3 bases from J, the gap between germline ends came to 10 bases. The germline gives CDR1 SEHNR, CDR2 FQNEAQ (reference sequence). This CDR3 has 15 residues. The CDR3 protein is CASSLAGVVTDTQYF. CDR3 nucleotides: TGTGCCAGCAGCTTAGCGGGCGTAGTGACAGATACGCAGTATTTT.

The chain combines TRBV7-9 with TRBJ2-7, with 8 bases aligning to TRBD1. Germline loops: CDR1 SEHNR, CDR2 FQNEAQ (reference sequence). The CDR3 loop spans 13 amino acids. V lost 5 bases to trimming and J lost 5 bases; unmatched junction nucleotides: 5. This CDR3 is CASSPSQGDEQYF. The CDR3 region has the DNA TGTGCCAGCAGCCCTTCACAGGGGGACGAGCAGTACTTC.

The V gene is TRBV4-1, the J gene TRBJ2-1, with D possibly TRBD1 on 6 matching bases. The CDR3 loop spans 13 amino acids. Trimming stripped 1 base from V and 7 bases from J, with 8 bases between. CDR1 and CDR2 (germline): MGHRA, YSYEKL. This CDR3 reads CASSQGGQNEQFF. CDR3 coding DNA: TGCGCCAGCAGCCAAGGGGGGCAGAATGAGCAGTTCTTC.